This paragraph covers one T cell receptor beta chain sequence. The antigen is not known. The data are from a study of cytomegalovirus exposure and HLA in healthy donors. As for the study in general: The platform used for the 120 validation repertoires matched that of the approximately 620 first-cohort repertoires, a later analysis reported. Study-level findings and limits: The investigators catalogued about 170 TCR beta chains as cytomegalovirus-associated.

The data were produced by immunoSEQ multiplex PCR, yet TCRdb's version contains in-frame clones alone and is incomplete. The table lists a few hundred thousand clones, 88% of them singletons. The germline V and J ends were trimmed by 0 bases and 4 bases, with 12 bases remaining between them. The CDR3 extends over 15 amino acids. Germline V CDR1 and CDR2: MNHEY, SVGAGI. The V and J genes are TRBV6-5 and TRBJ1-2; D may be TRBD1 (6 bases). Source material: PBMCs. The TCR comes from a woman in her late teens or twenties in good health and CMV-seronegative. The CDR3 here is CASSYSADRTYGYTF. CDR3 DNA: TGTGCCAGCAGTTACTCTGCCGACAGGACCTATGGCTACACCTTC.